Below, one T cell receptor beta chain is given with its context. This sample was taken from a study of Ad26.COV2.S vaccination and SARS-CoV-2 variants. Study in general: Donor participated within the Ad26.COV2.S arm of the COV1001 trial.

The treatment was: some 20 received Ad26.COV2.S at low or high dose, single or two shots; 5 received placebo; per-sample allocation not given. On day 63 after the first injection, vaccine and placebo recipients gave samples. Sequenced by immunoSEQ multiplex PCR; TCRdb stores in-frame clones only, minus some. The data show 400,000 to 450,000 clones, about 90% seen once. This receptor was taken from a person between 18 and 65 years old who received the Ad26.COV2.S COVID-19 vaccine or a placebo. Material: peripheral blood, obtained in a trial of Ad26.COV2.S vaccine versus placebo.

The CDR3 loop reads CATTTGTGGGNEQYF. The CDR3 nucleotides are TGTGCCACCACGACCGGGACAGGGGGCGGGAACGAGCAGTACTTC. The chain carries TRBV15 and TRBJ2-7, with 12 bases fitting TRBD1. Germline CDR1 is LNHNV and CDR2 is YYDKDF (reference sequence). The junction had 9 bases not matched to a gene; V was cut back by 7 bases and J by 5 bases. This CDR3 has 15 residues.